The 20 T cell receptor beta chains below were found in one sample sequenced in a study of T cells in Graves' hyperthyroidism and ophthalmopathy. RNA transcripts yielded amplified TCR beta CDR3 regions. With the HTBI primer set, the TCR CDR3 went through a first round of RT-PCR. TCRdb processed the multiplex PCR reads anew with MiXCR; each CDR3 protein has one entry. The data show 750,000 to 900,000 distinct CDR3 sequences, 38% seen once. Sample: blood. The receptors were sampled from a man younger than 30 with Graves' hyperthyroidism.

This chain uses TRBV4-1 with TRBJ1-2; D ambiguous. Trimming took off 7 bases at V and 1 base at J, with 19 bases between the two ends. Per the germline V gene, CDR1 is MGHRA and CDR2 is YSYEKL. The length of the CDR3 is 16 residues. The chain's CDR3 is CASTGRAKTGNYGYTF. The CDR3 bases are TGCGCCAGCACCGGGAGGGCCAAGACGGGTAACTATGGCTACACCTTC.

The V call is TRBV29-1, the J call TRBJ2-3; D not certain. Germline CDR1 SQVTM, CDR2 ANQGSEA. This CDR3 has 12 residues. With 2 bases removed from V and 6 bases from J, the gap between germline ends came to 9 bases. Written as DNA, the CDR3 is TGCAGCGTTGAACCGGAACGGGATACGCAGTATTTT. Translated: CSVEPERDTQYF.

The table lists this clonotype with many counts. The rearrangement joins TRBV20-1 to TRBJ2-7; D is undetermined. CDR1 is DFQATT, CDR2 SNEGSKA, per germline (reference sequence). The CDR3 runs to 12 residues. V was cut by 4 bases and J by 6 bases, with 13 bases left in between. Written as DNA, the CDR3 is TGCAGTGCTAATCTGGGTACGGGCGAGCAGTACTTC. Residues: CSANLGTGEQYF.

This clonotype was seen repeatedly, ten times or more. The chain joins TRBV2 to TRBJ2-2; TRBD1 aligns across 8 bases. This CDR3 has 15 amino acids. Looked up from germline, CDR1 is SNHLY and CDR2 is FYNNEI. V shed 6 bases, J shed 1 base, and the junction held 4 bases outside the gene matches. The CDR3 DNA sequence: TGTGCCAGCAGAGGAGGACAGGGGAACACCGGGGAGCTGTTTTTT. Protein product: CASRGGQGNTGELFF.

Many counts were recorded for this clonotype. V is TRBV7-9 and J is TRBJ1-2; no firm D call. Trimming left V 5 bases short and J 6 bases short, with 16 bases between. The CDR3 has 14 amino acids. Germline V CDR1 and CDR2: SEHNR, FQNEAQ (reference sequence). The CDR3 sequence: CASSEVTPWDGYTF. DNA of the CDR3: TGTGCCAGCAGCGAAGTTACTCCGTGGGATGGCTACACCTTC.

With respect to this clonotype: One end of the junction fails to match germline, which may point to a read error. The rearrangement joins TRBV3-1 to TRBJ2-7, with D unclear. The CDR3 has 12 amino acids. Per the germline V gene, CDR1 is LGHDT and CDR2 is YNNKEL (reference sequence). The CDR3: CASSHSSNEQYF. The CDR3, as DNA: TGTGCCAGCAGCCATTCCTCCAACGAGCAGTACTTC.

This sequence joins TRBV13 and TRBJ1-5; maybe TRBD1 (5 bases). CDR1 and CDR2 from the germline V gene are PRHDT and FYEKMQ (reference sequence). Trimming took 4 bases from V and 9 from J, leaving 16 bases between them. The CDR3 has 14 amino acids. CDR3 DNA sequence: TGTGCCAGCAGCTCCGGACGGGGCTCGCGGCCCCAGCATTTT. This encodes CASSSGRGSRPQHF.

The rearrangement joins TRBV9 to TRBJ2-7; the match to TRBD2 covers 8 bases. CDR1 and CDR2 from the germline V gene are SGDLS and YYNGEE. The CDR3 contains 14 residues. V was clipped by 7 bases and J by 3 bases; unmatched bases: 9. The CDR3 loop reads CASGASGLNYEQYF. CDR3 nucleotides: TGTGCCAGCGGCGCTAGCGGGTTAAACTACGAGCAGTACTTC.

CDR3 DNA: TGCAGCAGTGCCTCGGGGCCTGGAAACACCATATATTTT. It encodes CSSASGPGNTIYF. The V gene is TRBV29-1, the J gene TRBJ1-3; possible D gene TRBD1, 5 bases. The CDR3 spans 13 residues. V lost 8 bases and J lost 2, with 13 bases in between. Germline V CDR1 and CDR2: SQVTM, ANQGSEA.

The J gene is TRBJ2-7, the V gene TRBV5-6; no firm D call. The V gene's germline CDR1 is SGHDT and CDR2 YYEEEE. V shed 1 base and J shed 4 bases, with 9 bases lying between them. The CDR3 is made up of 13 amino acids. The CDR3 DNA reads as TGTGCCAGCAGCTTGACAAGTCGGTACGAGCAGTACTTC. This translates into CASSLTSRYEQYF.

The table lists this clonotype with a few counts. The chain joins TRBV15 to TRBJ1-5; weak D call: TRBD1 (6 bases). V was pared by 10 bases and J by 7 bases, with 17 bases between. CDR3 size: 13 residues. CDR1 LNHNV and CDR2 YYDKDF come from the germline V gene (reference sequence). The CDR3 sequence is CASGEGEGQPQHF. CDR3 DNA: TGTGCCAGCGGGGAGGGGGAGGGGCAGCCCCAGCATTTT.

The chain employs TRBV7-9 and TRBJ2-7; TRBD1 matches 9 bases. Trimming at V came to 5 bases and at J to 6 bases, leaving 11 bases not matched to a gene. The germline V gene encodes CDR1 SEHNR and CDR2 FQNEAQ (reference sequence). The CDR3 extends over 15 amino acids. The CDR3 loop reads CASSLTGTGQSEQYF. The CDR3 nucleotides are TGTGCCAGCAGCCTGACCGGGACAGGGCAGTCCGAGCAGTACTTC. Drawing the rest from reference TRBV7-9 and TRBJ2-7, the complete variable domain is DTGVSQNPRHKITKRGQNVTFRCDPISEHNRLYWYRQTLGQGPEFLTYFQNEAQLEKSRLLSDRFSAERPKGSFSTLEIQRTEQGDSAMYLCASSLTGTGQSEQYFGPGTRLTVT.

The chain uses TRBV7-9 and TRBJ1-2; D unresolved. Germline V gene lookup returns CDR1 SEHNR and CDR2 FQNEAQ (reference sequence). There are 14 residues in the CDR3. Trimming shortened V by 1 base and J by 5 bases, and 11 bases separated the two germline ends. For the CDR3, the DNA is TGTGCCAGCAGCTTAGACGACTCACTGTATGGCTACACCTTC. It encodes CASSLDDSLYGYTF.

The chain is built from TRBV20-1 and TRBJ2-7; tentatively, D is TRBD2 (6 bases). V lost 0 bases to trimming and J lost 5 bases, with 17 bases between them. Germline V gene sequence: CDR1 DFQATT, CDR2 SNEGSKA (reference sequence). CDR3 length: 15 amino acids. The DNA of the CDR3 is TGCAGTGCTAGAGATGTTCAGGGACTTATAAACGAGCAGTACTTC. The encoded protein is CSARDVQGLINEQYF.

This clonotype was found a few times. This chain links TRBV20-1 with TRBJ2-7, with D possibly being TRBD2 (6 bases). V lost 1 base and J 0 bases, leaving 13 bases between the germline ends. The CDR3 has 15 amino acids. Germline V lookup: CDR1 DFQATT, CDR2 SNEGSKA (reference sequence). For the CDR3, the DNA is TGCAGTGCTAGAGCTGGGGTCGGGGGCTCCTACGAGCAGTACTTC. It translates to CSARAGVGGSYEQYF.

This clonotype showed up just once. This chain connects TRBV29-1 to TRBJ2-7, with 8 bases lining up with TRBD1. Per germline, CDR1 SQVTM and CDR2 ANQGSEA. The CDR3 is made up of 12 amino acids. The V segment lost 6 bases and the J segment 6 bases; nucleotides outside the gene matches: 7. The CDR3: CSVSTGVTEQYF. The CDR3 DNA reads TGCAGCGTCTCGACAGGGGTGACCGAGCAGTACTTC.

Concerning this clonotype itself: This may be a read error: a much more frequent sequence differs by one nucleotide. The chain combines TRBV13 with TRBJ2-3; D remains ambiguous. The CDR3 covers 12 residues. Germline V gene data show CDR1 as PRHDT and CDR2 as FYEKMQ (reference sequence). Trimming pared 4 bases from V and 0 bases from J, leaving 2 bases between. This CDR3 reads CASSWSTDTQYF. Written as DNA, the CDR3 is TGTGCCAGCAGCTGGAGCACAGATACGCAGTATTTT. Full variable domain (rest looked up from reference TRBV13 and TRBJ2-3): AAGVIQSPRHLIKEKRETATLKCYPIPRHDTVYWYQQGPGQDPQFLISFYEKMQSDKGSIPDRFSAQQFSDYHSELNMSSLELGDSALYFCASSWSTDTQYFGPGTRLTVL.

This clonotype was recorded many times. The CDR3 loop reads CASSIQGDYEQYF. CDR3 bases: TGTGCCAGTAGTATCCAGGGAGACTACGAGCAGTACTTC. The V and J genes are TRBV19 and TRBJ2-7, with D perhaps given as TRBD1 or TRBD2 (5 bases each). CDR1 is LNHDA and CDR2 is SQIVND in the germline V gene (reference sequence). Trimming removed 3 bases from V and 3 bases from J, with 9 bases in between. The CDR3 contains 13 residues.

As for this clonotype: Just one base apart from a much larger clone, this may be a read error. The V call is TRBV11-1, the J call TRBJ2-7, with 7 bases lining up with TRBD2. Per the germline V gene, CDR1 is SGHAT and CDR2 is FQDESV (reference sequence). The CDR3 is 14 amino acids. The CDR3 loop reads CASSSSSGFYKQYF. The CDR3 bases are TGTGCCAGCAGCTCCTCTAGCGGTTTCTACAAGCAGTACTTC. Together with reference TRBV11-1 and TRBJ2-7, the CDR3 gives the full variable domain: EAEVAQSPRYKITEKSQAVAFWCDPISGHATLYWYRQILGQGPELLVQFQDESVVDDSQLPKDRFSAERLKGVDSTLKIQPAELGDSAMYLCASSSSSGFYKQYFGPGTRLTVT.

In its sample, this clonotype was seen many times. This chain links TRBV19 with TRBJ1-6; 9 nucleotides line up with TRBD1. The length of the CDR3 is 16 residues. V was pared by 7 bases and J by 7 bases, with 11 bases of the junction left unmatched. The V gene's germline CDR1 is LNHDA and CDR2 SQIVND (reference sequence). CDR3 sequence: CASKAAGTGINSPLHF. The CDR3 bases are TGTGCCAGTAAGGCCGCCGGGACAGGGATCAATTCACCCCTCCACTTT.